Each of the 19 T cell receptor beta chains below was sequenced from the same sample in a study. Each CDR3 protein is one row after TCRdb ran MiXCR on the 5' RACE reads. The sample carries some 12,000 distinct CDR3 sequences, roughly 51% recorded once. The sorted Tregs were CD4+CD25+CD127-/low cells. The sample was tumor-infiltrating Tregs sorted from the breast tumor. All receptors derive from a female donor with breast cancer.

By share, this clonotype ranks as medium-sized. At one boundary the junction diverges from the germline segment, which might be a read error. V gene TRBV7-7 combines with J gene TRBJ2-3; 13 nucleotides match TRBD2. In germline, CDR1 is SSHAT, CDR2 FNYEAQ (reference sequence). This CDR3 is built from 15 residues. CDR3 sequence (DNA): TGTGCTAGCAGCTCACTAGCGGGAGGGGCAGATACGCAGTATTTT. Its protein is CASSSLAGGADTQYF. Variable domain in full (rest from reference TRBV7-7 and TRBJ2-3): GAGVSQSPRYKVTKRGQDVTLRCDPISSHATLYWYQQALGQGPEFLTYFNYEAQPDKSGLPSDRFSAERPEGSISTLTIQRTEQRDSAMYRCASSSLAGGADTQYFGPGTRLTVL.

Regarding this clonotype: An end of the junction does not agree with germline; a read error may underlie this. This rearrangement joins TRBV28 to TRBJ2-1, with 11 bases matching TRBD1. CDR3 size: 15 residues. Germline CDR1 MDHEN, CDR2 SYDVKM. The CDR3 spells CAISPGGDRGGEQFF. The CDR3 DNA is TGTGCCATCAGTCCAGGGGGGGACAGGGGGGGTGAGCAGTTCTTC.

The chain has TRBV5-1 and TRBJ2-1; 7 bases map to TRBD1. From germline, CDR1 is SGHRS and CDR2 YFSETQ. The CDR3 is 12 residues long. The V and J ends lost 4 bases and 10 bases, in that order; junction bases with no gene match: 5. The CDR3 region is CASSRQGEEQFF. The CDR3 region has the DNA TGCGCCAGCAGCCGACAGGGCGAGGAGCAGTTCTTC.

This clonotype was recorded a few times. J is TRBJ2-1 and V is TRBV5-4, with TRBD2 identical over 10 bases. The CDR3 loop spans 15 amino acids. Trimming removed 0 bases from V and 5 bases from J; junction bases left unmatched: 2. Looked up from germline, CDR1 is SGHNT and CDR2 is YYREEE (reference sequence). CDR3 coding DNA: TGTGCCAGCAGCTTGGCTAGCGGGAGCAACAATGAGCAGTTCTTC. Its protein is CASSLASGSNNEQFF.

Note on this clonotype: Possible read error: a much larger clone is one base away. The genes are TRBV7-6 and TRBJ2-3; 9 bases are a match to TRBD2. The CDR3 is 15 residues long. Germline CDR1 SGHVS, CDR2 FNYEAQ. CDR3 region: CASCLAAGGPFGQYF. DNA of the CDR3: TGTGCCAGCTGCTTAGCCGCGGGAGGGCCTTTCGGGCAGTATTTT.

This clonotype is medium-sized. The chain couples TRBV20-1 to TRBJ2-3, with 8 bases identical to TRBD2. Unmatched junction bases numbered 12, after V lost 6 bases and J lost 4 bases. There are 15 residues in the CDR3. Per the germline V gene, CDR1 is DFQATT and CDR2 is SNEGSKA (reference sequence). CDR3 region: CSAPNREGSPDTQYF. CDR3 nucleotide sequence: TGCAGTGCACCGAATCGGGAGGGGTCCCCAGATACGCAGTATTTT.

This clonotype was counted a few times. This chain connects TRBV7-8 to TRBJ2-7, with 12 bases aligning to TRBD2. The germline CDR1 and CDR2 sequences are SGHVS and FQNEAQ. V gave up 4 bases and J gave up 3 bases; unmatched junction bases: 1. CDR3 length: 14 amino acids. In DNA form, the CDR3 reads TGTGCCAGCAGCTCGACTAGCGGGGGCTACGAGCAGTACGTC. Translating it yields CASSSTSGGYEQYV.

V is TRBV3-1 and J is TRBJ1-5; D is ambiguous. Trimming took off 0 bases at V and 0 bases at J, with 3 bases between the two ends. Germline loops: CDR1 LGHDT, CDR2 YNNKEL (reference sequence). The CDR3 has 14 amino acids. CDR3 sequence (DNA): TGTGCCAGCAGCCAAGACAGTAGCAATCAGCCCCAGCATTTT. Amino acid sequence: CASSQDSSNQPQHF.

This clonotype has more than one count but fewer than ten. The CDR3 protein is CSALADTSSTDTQYF. CDR3 bases: TGCAGTGCCCTGGCCGATACCTCTAGCACAGATACGCAGTATTTT. The chain uses TRBV20-1 and TRBJ2-3; D is unclear. The CDR3 sequence is 15 residues long. The germline V gene has CDR1 DFQATT and CDR2 SNEGSKA (reference sequence). V lost 6 bases, J lost 0 bases, and 16 bases lay in between.

For this clonotype: One base away lies a much larger clone, so this may be a sequencing read error. The chain couples TRBV20-1 to TRBJ1-1; weak D call: TRBD1 (5 bases). CDR1 is DFQATT and CDR2 is SNEGSKA in the germline V gene (reference sequence). The CDR3 has 15 residues. The V and J ends lost 5 bases and 0 bases respectively, with 16 bases between them. CDR3 sequence: CSAGGDLFMNTEAFF. Here the CDR3 DNA reads TGCAGTGCTGGAGGGGATTTGTTCATGAACACTGAAGCTTTCTTT.

In regard to this clonotype: A much larger clone differs by one base, so this may be a read error. This chain connects TRBV7-6 to TRBJ2-3; TRBD2 matches at 9 bases. Germline V lookup: CDR1 SGHVS, CDR2 FNYEAQ. The CDR3 runs 15 residues. CDR3: CASSLAAGGPFGQCF. The CDR3 DNA reads as TGTGCCAGCAGCTTAGCCGCGGGAGGGCCTTTCGGGCAGTGTTTT.

This sequence joins TRBV7-6 and TRBJ2-1; 8 bases agree with TRBD1. The CDR3 runs to 15 residues. Germline-derived CDR1 and CDR2 are SGHVS and FNYEAQ. Germline trimming cut 1 base from V and 7 bases from J; bases unmatched to any gene: 6. The CDR3 here is CASSLGGRQGNEQFF. CDR3 coding DNA: TGTGCCAGCAGCTTAGGAGGGCGACAGGGGAATGAGCAGTTCTTC.

Comments on this clonotype: A read error may account for a junction end that differs from germline. V is TRBV6-6 and J is TRBJ1-4; the match to TRBD1 covers 7 bases. Per germline, CDR1 MNHNY and CDR2 SVGAGI (reference sequence). The length of the CDR3 is 13 residues. The CDR3 region has the DNA TGTGCCACAGGGGGGGAACTTAATGAAAGACTGTTTTTT. This translates into CATGGELNERLFF.

This clonotype was seen a few times. This sequence joins TRBV5-1 and TRBJ2-5, with a weak D call TRBD1 (6 bases). Trimming cost V 0 bases and J 1 base, with 7 bases left between them. The CDR3 is 14 amino acids. Per the germline V gene, CDR1 is SGHRS and CDR2 is YFSETQ. CDR3 region: CASSLGTAQETQYF. The DNA for the CDR3 is TGCGCCAGCAGCTTGGGGACAGCCCAAGAGACCCAGTACTTC.

V usage is TRBV6-5 and J usage is TRBJ2-7; a possible D gene is TRBD1 (5 bases). The CDR3 is 14 residues long. Germline V lookup: CDR1 MNHEY, CDR2 SVGAGI. The CDR3 is CASRRGSGSSEQYV. The CDR3 DNA follows: TGTGCCAGCAGAAGGGGTAGTGGTTCCTCCGAGCAGTACGTC.

The rearrangement links TRBV5-1 to TRBJ1-2; TRBD1 aligns across 9 bases. V lost 4 bases and J lost 8; bases outside the gene matches: 12. CDR3 length equals 15 residues. From germline, CDR1 is SGHRS and CDR2 YFSETQ. The CDR3 region has the DNA TGCGCCAGCAGCCCGGTCCCGGGACAGGGTCGCGGCTACACCTTC. Protein product: CASSPVPGQGRGYTF.

The V and J genes are TRBV3-1 and TRBJ2-7; D is uncertain. The CDR3 spans 13 residues. Germline loops: CDR1 LGHDT, CDR2 YNNKEL (reference sequence). Trimming took off 4 bases at V and 3 bases at J, with 10 bases between the two ends. The CDR3 DNA sequence: TGTGCCAGCAGCCCCTCCCTATTCTACGAGCAGTACTTC. Translated, it gives CASSPSLFYEQYF.

The chain has TRBV12-3 or TRBV12-4 and TRBJ2-2, with 7 bases fitting TRBD1. Trimming removed 3 bases from V and 2 bases from J; junction bases left unmatched: 6. This CDR3 spans 16 amino acids. The CDR3 DNA follows: TGTGCCAGCAGTTTCAGAGGGGGCTATAACACCGGGGAGCTGTTTTTT. This encodes CASSFRGGYNTGELFF.

The gene calls are TRBV20-1 and TRBJ1-6, with 7 bases fitting TRBD1. Per germline, CDR1 DFQATT and CDR2 SNEGSKA (reference sequence). J lost 5 bases, V lost 6 bases, and 4 bases had no gene match. The CDR3 length is 13 residues. CDR3 loop: CSAGQTNNSPLHF. Written as DNA, the CDR3 is TGCAGTGCGGGACAGACGAATAATTCACCCCTCCACTTT.